The present T cell receptor beta chain was sequenced within a study of T cell clonotyping in hematopoietic cell transplantation (dated by TCRdb to the early 2020s). In terms of the full investigation: Recipient samples taken before transplant were obtained following cytoreduction. Patient recruitment ran from September 2015 to January 2017, and follow-up continued until September 2020 or death. A total of 130 or so blood samples were gathered in the study from a few dozen consecutive transplant recipients along with their related donors. What the study reported, not specific to this receptor: Broader posttransplant TCR repertoire diversity was predicted by donor and pretransplant recipient Inverse Simpson Index values. Just a small fraction of recipient repertoires overlapped with donor repertoires, and more than 95% appeared de novo at the given depth. The sample size was limited, and because cells were not sorted, the contributions of CD4 and CD8 repertoires could not be separated. A decrease in recipient TCR diversity was observed after transplant, and a progressive increase in pathologically expanded clonotypes was seen from day 30 to day 180.

The time point label corresponds to: recipient sample about 28 days before transplant, after cytoreduction. Recipient blood was collected about 28 days before transplant and at days 30, 100 and 180 after transplant. Nuclei Lysis Solution was used to extract genomic DNA from fresh or cryopreserved unfractionated peripheral blood mononuclear cells. This clone was seen a few times. This receptor's antigen is unknown. Base qualities are not at hand, and no much larger clone is one base apart. From the cysteine through the phenylalanine, the CDR3 covers 16 amino acids. Only CDR3 DNA is held: 48 bases, read in frame from base 1. Cut back by 5 bases and 0 bases, the V and J ends lie 15 bases apart. The germline V gene supplies CDR1 MDHEN and CDR2 SYDVKM. With the immunoSEQ assay, which is a bias-controlled multiplex PCR relying on V- and J-specific primers, TCR beta CDR3 regions were amplified from genomic DNA. A second PCR step added a proprietary barcode and Illumina adapter sequences to the CDR3 amplicons. CDR3 libraries were sequenced on an Illumina MiSeq instrument. As for the original processing: Export and quality control were performed with immunoSEQ Analyzer 3.0, and downstream analyses were performed with R Bioconductor and Immunarch. Only productive rearrangements in the normalized downsampled data set were used to calculate repertoire metrics. In the normalized cohort, clonotypes with more than 5 templates were defined as pathologically expanded. Repertoire diversity was measured with the Inverse Simpson Index. To capture all clonotypes, CMV-specificity analyses were performed on the non-normalized data set. This immuneACCESS table, as held by TCRdb, lists in-frame sequences with V and J called but not all clones. Of the missing ones, under half trace to an unresolved V gene in checked studies; the others have no known cause. V, J and clone size are those of that table, while D and trimming were read from the DNA. Recorded for this sample are about 41,000 clones; around 85% of them occurred a single time. Roughly 3.1% of the sample belongs to the ten largest clones.

This TCR was recovered from a man aged 55-75 years with acute myeloid leukemia. Some clones in this sample may be carry-over from other donors' samples. The chain couples TRBV28 to TRBJ2-3; the D call could be TRBD1 or TRBD2, with each sharing 5 bases. The sample consisted of peripheral blood mononuclear cells, taken before stem cell transplant. The nucleotide sequence is given as TGTGCCAGCAGTCCCTTGGGTGGGGGAAGCACAGATACGCAGTATTTT. It encodes CASSPLGGGSTDTQYF.